This entry features one T cell receptor (beta chain) sequence. Only a few counts were recorded for this clone. Its antigen target is currently unknown. Base qualities are missing; no much larger clone stands one base away. The cohort comprised some 680 healthy bone marrow donors. At the time of sampling, all cohort members were nominally healthy, though unrecorded immune exposures were likely present. The donor was CMV seropositive and was included in the group of 250 to 300 seropositive cohort members. Every donor gave a peripheral blood sample, and the peripheral blood mononuclear cells from that sample were used for TCR beta sequencing. The Qiagen DNeasy Blood Extraction Kit was used to extract genomic DNA from the blood cell samples. Preparation of the library involved the immunoSEQ multiplex PCR assay. For the multiplex PCR, a mixture combining 60 forward primers for TCR Vbeta segments and 13 reverse primers for TCR Jbeta segments was used. Amplification of the CDR3 region of rearranged TCR beta genes was performed with a multiplex PCR assay on genomic DNA. The amplified TCR beta libraries were sequenced on the Illumina HiSeq System as 87-base-pair reads. The original pipeline was this. Across the roughly 670 repertoires, a later analysis counted approximately 83 million unique TCR beta chains, around 11 million of which were shared by at least two donors. To remove PCR and sequencing errors, raw reads were error-corrected and collapsed into unique sequences using a nearest-neighbor algorithm that merged closely related sequences. To assign V, D and J gene segments, CDR3 sequences were aligned to IMGT reference sequences. For a sequence to be retained, a match of at least six nucleotides was required to both a V gene segment and a J gene segment. Rearrangements were classified as productive when the CDR3 lacked stop codons and remained in frame with V and J, and all other rearrangements were classified as non-productive. Following IMGT convention, CDR3 was defined as the stretch from the second conserved V-encoded cysteine up to the conserved J-encoded phenylalanine. In an earlier analysis of around 570 of the donors, sequences lacking an unambiguous match to a single V gene segment were excluded. An earlier analysis of 587 of the donors classified V segments as functional when productive rearrangements were above 56.7% and as segregating when the standard deviation between donors was above 5%. A statistical classification framework was developed to diagnose cytomegalovirus status using the catalog of TCR beta chain sequences. A later analysis assigned V and J genes by comparing TCR nucleotide sequences with IMGT/GENE-DB human TR gene sequences. The TCRdist pipeline was used in a later analysis to assign CDR3 sequences and most-parsimonious VDJ recombination scenarios. In a later analysis, each TCR beta chain was defined by its CDR3 amino acid sequence together with its V-gene family, and reads without a unique V-gene family were excluded. To address suspected cross-contamination and a sequencing artifact, a later analysis removed several hundred highly shared, low-generation-probability nucleotide sequences. A later analysis calculated a clonal expansion index for each public chain from normalized within-repertoire ranks of inferred template counts. In a later analysis, generation probabilities were computed with a VDJ recombination model fitted to out-of-frame rearrangements, and the resulting probabilities were checked against IGoR. A later analysis scored TCR-TCR, TCR-HLA and TCR-CMV co-occurrence with hypergeometric tests, applying a repertoire-size bias correction to TCR pairs. False discovery rates were estimated in a later analysis by permuting HLA or CMV assignments 20 times. In a later analysis, co-occurring TCRs were grouped using DBSCAN, and TCRdist sequence similarity was added for clustering within HLA-allele-positive subsets. Repertoires with fewer than 30,000 or more than 120,000 public chains were left out of co-occurrence clustering, as were five repertoires with anomalous nucleotide sharing. TCRdb carries this immuneACCESS record with in-frame sequences only. Its versions omit some clonotypes, under half of them owing to an unresolved V gene in the studies checked, with the rest unexplained. The DNA was the basis for D and trimming; V, J and clone size are from that table. The sample table lists 100,000 to 150,000 clones, over 65% of them with a count of one. About 20% of the sample is held by the ten biggest clonotypes.

This record comes from a study of cytomegalovirus exposure and HLA in healthy donors listed by TCRdb under 2017. About the full investigation: An earlier analysis of under 600 of the donors reported about 290 Gb of sequence data and around 110 million unique TCR beta sequences from 150 million to 200 million T cells. An early release covering around 630 HLA-typed donors comprised around 300 gigabases of sequencing data and around 85 million unique TCR sequences. A later analysis re-analyzed previously published TCR beta repertoires from 600 to 850 donors and added high-resolution HLA genotyping to study TCR occurrence patterns. The number of typed donors differed by locus: about 620-640 for A, B, C, DRB1 and DQB1; some 540 for DQA1; approximately 610 for DPA1; and 400 to 480 for DPB1. All discovery cohort repertoires had been generated using a single sequencing platform. Alongside the repertoire data, information on donor age, sex, ethnicity and CMV serostatus was compiled. An earlier analysis of approximately 640 of the donors applied high-throughput TCR beta sequencing to assess whether each TCR beta V gene segment acted as functional or pseudogenic. The study combined high-throughput TCR immunosequencing, statistical association of individual TCRs with disease status, and machine learning to predict cytomegalovirus infection status. Among almost 400 genotyped donors of the cohort, an average of 235,054 unique TCR beta nucleotide sequences were sequenced per donor, roughly 18% of them non-productive. In addition to the first cohort of roughly 700 subjects, a separate validation cohort of some 120 different subjects was used. Roughly 5 DR-DQ haplotypes were handled as single units for association and clustering, since linkage in the cohort was strong. The study used immunosequencing to profile the T cell repertoires of hundreds of subjects and linked those repertoires to cytomegalovirus serostatus. The study aimed to test whether signatures of past pathogen exposure could be identified by cataloging public T cell receptors. In a later genetic analysis, genome-wide SNP genotypes for about 55% of the roughly 700 donors were used, and that subset was treated as a discovery cohort. The later analysis used no new phenotypic data to find candidate immune exposures, relying instead on TCR beta sequences and their occurrence across donors. Of the roughly 390 genotyped donors, over 80% were placed in the genetic ancestry cluster associated with self-reported Caucasian donors. Class I and class II HLA loci were covered by the typing at four-digit resolution.

Broad study findings and their caveats: CMV serostatus was the only immune exposure information available for the cohort. A later analysis found that HLA-associated TCR beta chains were more clonally expanded and had lower generation probabilities than equally common non-associated chains. Assigning TCR associations to individual alleles was difficult when HLA alleles, especially DR and DQ, strongly co-occurred. Because counts were too low, seventeen rarely observed V segments, including chromosome 9 orphons, were left out of the earlier analysis of a few hundred of the donors. Because HLA typing was missing for some donors at each locus, association tests included only the typed subset. Linkage disequilibrium might explain the correlated functional status among segregating V segments, but an unknown experimental factor could not be ruled out. A later analysis found that TCR association rates varied across HLA loci, with DRB1 alleles showing the most associated TCRs and HLA-C alleles the fewest. Across donors, most TCR sequences were observed very rarely, whereas some public TCRs were present in many individuals. A later analysis reported that several top co-occurrence clusters appeared linked to parvovirus B19, influenza, CMV and Epstein-Barr virus. A cluster of highly shared sequence variants was judged likely to be a technical artifact of the sequencing pipeline. Some IMGT-functional V segments, including TRBV6-2 and TRBV6-3, could not be distinguished by the 87-base-pair reads and were therefore excluded. The authors suggested that the approach could potentially be generalized to other disease states and immunological phenotypes. Presence/absence analyses assumed roughly uniform sequencing depth across donors, an assumption that may not hold. The classifier was reported to diagnose cytomegalovirus status with high specificity and sensitivity in both the original cohort and the validation cohort. A further reported finding was that TCR beta sequences accurately predicted the HLA-A and HLA-B alleles for most subjects in the first cohort. The study listed 150 to 200 TCR beta chains as associated with cytomegalovirus. In a later analysis, some 18,000 TCR beta sequences were associated with specific HLA alleles at a false discovery rate of 0.05. An earlier analysis of approximately 590 of the donors showed that most TCR beta V segments appeared in productive rearrangements either about 87% or about 30% of the time, which broadly matched IMGT annotations. An association between a missense DCLRE1C variant and V-gene and J-gene trimming of TCR beta chains was found in a later genetic analysis and replicated in an independent cohort. Three of the identified cytomegalovirus-associated TCR beta chains were confirmed in vitro to be specific for cytomegalovirus antigens. Only TCR beta chains were sequenced in this cohort, and the absence of alpha or paired-chain data limited detectable features. A later genetic analysis reported fewer N-insertions in productive TCRs among donors in an Asian-associated ancestry cluster than the roughly 700-donor mean. According to a later analysis, most CMV-associated TCR beta chains appeared to be HLA-restricted, and the HLA associations seemed to be driven largely by CMV exposure.

The germline V and J ends show losses of 5 bases and 3 bases respectively, and no gene match explains 3 bases of the junction. Taken from cysteine to phenylalanine, the CDR3 has 13 residues. The only DNA kept is the CDR3, 39 bases in frame from the first base. According to the germline V gene, CDR1 reads MNHEY and CDR2 reads SVGAGI. Sequencing was carried out using PBMCs. The chain links TRBV6-5 with TRBJ1-1; 7 of the junction bases match TRBD1. The TCR was taken from a man between 18 and 35 years old in good health and CMV-seropositive. The CDR3 sequence is CASSRDSYTEAFF. The base sequence is TGTGCCAGCAGTCGGGACAGCTACACTGAAGCTTTCTTT.